This TCR beta chain was sequenced during a study of regulatory T cells in long-lasting Graves disease. Study results and caveats: More public clonotypes were shared by persistent patients (2,741) than by new patients (approximately 1,000).

This clonotype was seen many times. Its antigen is not identified. Germline CDR1 and CDR2: SQVTM and ANQGSEA. The V end lost 0 bases, the J end lost 10 bases, and 18 bases lay between the germline ends. CDR3 length: 14 residues. Time point given: newly diagnosed GD, antithyroid drugs for less than 3 months. Generation of the TCR library employed RNA extracted from PBMCs. Assembly of TCR beta libraries relied on iRepertoire HTBI primers together with Arm-PCR of CDR3 regions. TCRdb reprocessed the multiplex PCR reads via MiXCR and lists one record per CDR3 protein. Here the sample spans 250,000 to 300,000 distinct CDR3 sequences, around a sixth being singletons. This sample also appeared in a second study, on T cells in Graves' hyperthyroidism and ophthalmopathy.

The source of this sequence is a woman aged 25 to 45 with Graves disease. The sequences come from peripheral blood mononuclear cells (PBMCs), collected at new diagnosis, from a patient treated with antithyroid drugs. The rearrangement links TRBV29-1 to TRBJ2-5; the D is unclear. The CDR3 DNA reads TGCAGCGTTGAAGATTCCCGGTTCGGAAGAGGCCAGTACTTC. Amino acid sequence: CSVEDSRFGRGQYF.